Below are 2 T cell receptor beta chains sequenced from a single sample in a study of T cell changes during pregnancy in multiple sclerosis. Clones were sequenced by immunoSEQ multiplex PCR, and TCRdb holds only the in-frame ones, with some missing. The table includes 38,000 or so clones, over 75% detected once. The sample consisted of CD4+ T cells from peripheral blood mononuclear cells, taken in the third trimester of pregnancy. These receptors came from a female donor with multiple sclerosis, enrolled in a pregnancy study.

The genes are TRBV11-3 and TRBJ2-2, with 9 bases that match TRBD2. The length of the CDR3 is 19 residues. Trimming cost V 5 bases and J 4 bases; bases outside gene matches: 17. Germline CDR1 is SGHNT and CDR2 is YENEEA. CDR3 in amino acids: CASSLTGLAGRVSTGELFF. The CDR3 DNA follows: TGTGCCAGCAGCCTTACCGGCCTAGCGGGACGCGTAAGCACCGGGGAGCTGTTTTTT. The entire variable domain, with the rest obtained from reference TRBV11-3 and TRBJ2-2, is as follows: EAGVVQSPRYKIIEKKQPVAFWCNPISGHNTLYWYLQNLGQGPELLIRYENEEAVDDSQLPKDRFSAERLKGVDSTLKIQPAELGDSAVYLCASSLTGLAGRVSTGELFFGEGSRLTVL.

The CDR3 reads CSARDRTEAFF. CDR3 nucleotide sequence: TGCAGTGCTAGAGATCGTACTGAAGCTTTCTTT. This chain links TRBV20-1 with TRBJ1-1; D not resolved. The V end lost 0 bases, the J end lost 5 bases, and 4 bases lay between the germline ends. The CDR3 runs 11 residues. Germline-derived CDR1 and CDR2 are DFQATT and SNEGSKA (reference sequence).